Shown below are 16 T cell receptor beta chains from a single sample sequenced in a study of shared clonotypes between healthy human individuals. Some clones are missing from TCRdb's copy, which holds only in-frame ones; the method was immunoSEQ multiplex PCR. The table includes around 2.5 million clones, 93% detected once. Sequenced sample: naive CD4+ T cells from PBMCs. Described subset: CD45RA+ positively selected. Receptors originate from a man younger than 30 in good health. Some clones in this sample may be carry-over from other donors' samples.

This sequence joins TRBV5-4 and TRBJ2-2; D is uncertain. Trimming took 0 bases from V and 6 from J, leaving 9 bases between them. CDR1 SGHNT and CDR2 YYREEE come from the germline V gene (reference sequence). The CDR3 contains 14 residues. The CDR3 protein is CASSLDTGSGELFF. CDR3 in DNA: TGTGCCAGCAGCTTGGACACCGGGTCCGGGGAGCTGTTTTTT.

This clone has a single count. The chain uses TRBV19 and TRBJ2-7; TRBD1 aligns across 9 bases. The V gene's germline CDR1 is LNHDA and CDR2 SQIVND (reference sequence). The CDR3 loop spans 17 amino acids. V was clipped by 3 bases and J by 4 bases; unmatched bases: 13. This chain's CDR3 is CASSMWGTGNVKYEQYF. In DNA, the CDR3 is TGTGCCAGTAGTATGTGGGGGACAGGGAACGTGAAATACGAGCAGTACTTC.

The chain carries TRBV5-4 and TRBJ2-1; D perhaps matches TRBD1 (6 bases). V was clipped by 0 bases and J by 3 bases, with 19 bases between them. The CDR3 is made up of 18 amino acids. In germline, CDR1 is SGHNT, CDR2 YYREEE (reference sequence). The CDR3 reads CASSLAGRGITLYNEQFF. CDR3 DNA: TGTGCCAGCAGCTTGGCCGGCAGGGGCATTACCCTCTACAATGAGCAGTTCTTC.

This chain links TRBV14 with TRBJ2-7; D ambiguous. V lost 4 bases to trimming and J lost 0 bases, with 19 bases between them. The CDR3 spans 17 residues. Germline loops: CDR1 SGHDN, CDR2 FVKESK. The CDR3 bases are TGTGCCAGCAGCCCCGCGCTCGGACGCGCCCCCTCCTACGAGCAGTACTTC. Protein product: CASSPALGRAPSYEQYF.

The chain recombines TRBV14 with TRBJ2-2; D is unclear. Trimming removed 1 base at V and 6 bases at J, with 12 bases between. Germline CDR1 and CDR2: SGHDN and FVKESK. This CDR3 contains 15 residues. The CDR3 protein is CASSQVTTRPGELFF. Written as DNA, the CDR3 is TGTGCCAGCAGCCAAGTTACAACGCGTCCCGGGGAGCTGTTTTTT.

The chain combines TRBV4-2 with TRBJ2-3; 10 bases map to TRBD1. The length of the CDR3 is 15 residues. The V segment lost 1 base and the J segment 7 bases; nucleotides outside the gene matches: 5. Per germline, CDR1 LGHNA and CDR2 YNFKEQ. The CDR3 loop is CASSQAGTGANTQYF. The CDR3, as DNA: TGTGCCAGCAGCCAAGCCGGGACAGGGGCTAATACGCAGTATTTT.

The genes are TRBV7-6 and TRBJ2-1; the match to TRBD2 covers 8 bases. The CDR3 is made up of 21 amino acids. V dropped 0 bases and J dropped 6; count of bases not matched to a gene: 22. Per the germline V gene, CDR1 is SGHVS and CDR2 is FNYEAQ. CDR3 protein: CASSLALGEFRYGRASNEQFF. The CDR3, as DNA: TGTGCCAGCAGCTTAGCGTTAGGCGAATTTAGGTACGGGAGGGCCTCCAATGAGCAGTTCTTC.

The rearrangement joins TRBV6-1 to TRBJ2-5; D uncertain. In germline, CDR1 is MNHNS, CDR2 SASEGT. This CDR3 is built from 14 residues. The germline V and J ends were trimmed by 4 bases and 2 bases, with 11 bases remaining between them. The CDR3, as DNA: TGTGCCAGCAGTGTTACAGAGCCACAAGAGACCCAGTACTTC. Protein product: CASSVTEPQETQYF.

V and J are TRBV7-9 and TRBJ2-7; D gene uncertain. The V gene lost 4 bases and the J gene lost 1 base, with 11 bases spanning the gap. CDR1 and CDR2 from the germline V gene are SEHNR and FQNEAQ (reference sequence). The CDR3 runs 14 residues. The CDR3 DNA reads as TGTGCCAGCAGCTCCGGGCCGATTTCCTACGAGCAGTACTTC. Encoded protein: CASSSGPISYEQYF.

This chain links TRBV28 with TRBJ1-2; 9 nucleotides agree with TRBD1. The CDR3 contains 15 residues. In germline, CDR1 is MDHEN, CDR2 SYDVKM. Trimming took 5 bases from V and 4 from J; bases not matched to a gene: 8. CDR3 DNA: TGTGCCAGCAGTGTCCGGGACAGGGAGTTCTATGGCTACACCTTC. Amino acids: CASSVRDREFYGYTF.

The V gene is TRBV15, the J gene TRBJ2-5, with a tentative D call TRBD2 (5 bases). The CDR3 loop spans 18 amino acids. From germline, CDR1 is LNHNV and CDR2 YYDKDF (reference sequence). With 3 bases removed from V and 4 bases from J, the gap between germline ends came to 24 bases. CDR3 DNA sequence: TGTGCCACCAGCAGGCCCGCTCCTAGCCTGGCATTCAGAGAGACCCAGTACTTC. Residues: CATSRPAPSLAFRETQYF.

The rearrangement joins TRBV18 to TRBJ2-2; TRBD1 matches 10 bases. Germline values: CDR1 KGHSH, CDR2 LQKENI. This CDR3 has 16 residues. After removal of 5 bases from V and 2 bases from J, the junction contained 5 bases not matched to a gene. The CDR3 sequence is CASSTGTGANTGELFF. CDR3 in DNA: TGTGCCAGCTCAACCGGGACAGGGGCAAACACCGGGGAGCTGTTTTTT.

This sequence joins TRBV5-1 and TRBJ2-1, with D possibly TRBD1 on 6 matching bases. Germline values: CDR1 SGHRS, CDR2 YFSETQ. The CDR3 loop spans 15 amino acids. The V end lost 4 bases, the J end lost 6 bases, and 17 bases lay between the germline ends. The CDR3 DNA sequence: TGCGCCAGCAGCCCGGGCCCCAGGGGATCCAATGAGCAGTTCTTC. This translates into CASSPGPRGSNEQFF.

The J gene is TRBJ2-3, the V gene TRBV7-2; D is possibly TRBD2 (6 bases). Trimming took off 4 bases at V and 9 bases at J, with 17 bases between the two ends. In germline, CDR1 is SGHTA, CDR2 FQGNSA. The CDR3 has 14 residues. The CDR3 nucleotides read TGTGCCAGCAGCTCCGGGGGACCGATTAAGACGCAGTATTTT. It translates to CASSSGGPIKTQYF.

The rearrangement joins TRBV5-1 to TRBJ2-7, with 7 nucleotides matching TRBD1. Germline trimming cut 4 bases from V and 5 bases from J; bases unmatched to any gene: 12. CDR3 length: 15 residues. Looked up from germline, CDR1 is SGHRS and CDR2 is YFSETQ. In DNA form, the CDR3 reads TGCGCCAGCAGCCAACAAACAGGGGAAGTGAACGAGCAGTACTTC. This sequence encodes CASSQQTGEVNEQYF.

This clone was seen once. The CDR3: CASSSPPGLAYEQYF. CDR3 in DNA: TGTGCCAGCAGTTCCCCCCCGGGACTAGCCTACGAGCAGTACTTC. V is TRBV28 and J is TRBJ2-7, with 8 bases lining up with TRBD2. The junction had 7 bases not matched to a gene; V was cut back by 4 bases and J by 2 bases. Germline V CDR1 and CDR2: MDHEN, SYDVKM. This CDR3 has 15 residues.